This T cell receptor beta chain was identified during a study of T-cell reconstitution after alpha-beta-depleted transplantation in children. Regarding the study as a whole: Expanded clones from the graft, numbering several hundred, reportedly supplied alpha-beta T cells about two months after transplant. TCRbeta diversity was high at day 60 in some patients (a result of surviving recipient T cells and thymic progenitors). It was newly produced T cells that mostly accounted for T-cell counts and diversity one year after transplant.

The TCRbeta library incorporated unique molecular identifiers. Using its own MiXCR run on the PCR reads, TCRdb lists one record per CDR3 protein. Here the sample spans 580,000 or so distinct CDR3 sequences, under 25% being singletons. Comments on this clonotype: Its antigen remains unknown.

The CDR3 consists of 13 residues. Germline V gene sequence: CDR1 LGHDT, CDR2 YNNKEL (reference sequence). Trimming at V came to 0 bases and at J to 15 bases, leaving 6 bases not matched to a gene. The V and J genes are TRBV3-1 and TRBJ2-1; the match to TRBD2 covers 9 bases. Sequenced material: PBMCs, mostly from graft donor cells, taken 360 days after TCRalphabeta/CD19-depleted stem cell transplant. This receptor was identified in a boy under two years old who had a stem cell transplant for acute myeloid leukemia, so the T cells may come from the graft donor. CDR3 nucleotide sequence: TGTGCCAGCAGCCAAGAAGCGGGGGGCCGTCGGTTCTTC. Translated: CASSQEAGGRRFF.